This T cell receptor beta chain was retrieved from a study of cytomegalovirus exposure and HLA in healthy donors. Germline CDR1 MNHNY, CDR2 SVGAGI (reference sequence). Trimming left V 2 bases short and J 6 bases short, with 11 bases between. The CDR3 runs to 14 residues. The PCR made use of 60 Vbeta and 13 Jbeta primers. TCRdb's copy holds only in-frame clones and misses some; the assay was immunoSEQ multiplex PCR. In the table there are about 110,000 clones, roughly 74% of which are singletons. To note about this clone: Its specificity is not known.

Whole-study findings and limits: Evidence from a later analysis indicated that most CMV-associated TCR beta chains looked HLA-restricted. There were under 200 TCR beta chains listed as cytomegalovirus-associated. A few chains linked to CMV were shown in vitro to be specific for CMV antigens.

The sequenced sample consisted of PBMCs. The chain combines TRBV6-6 with TRBJ1-5; possible D gene TRBD1, 5 bases. This clonotype was obtained from a man in his forties in good health and CMV-seronegative. CDR3 nucleotide sequence: TGTGCCAGCAGTTACGCGGGGGTACGTCAGCCCCAGCATTTT. Translated: CASSYAGVRQPQHF.